Listed below are T cell receptor beta chains from one sample, sequenced in a study of human T cells and chemical hapten exposure. Via MiXCR, TCRdb re-called the RACE reads, giving one row per CDR3 protein. The sample holds 100,000 or so distinct CDR3 sequences; 30% to 35% are singletons and the top ten take less than 3%. The sample here was whole blood, taken in connection with sensitization to the hapten diphenylcyclopropenone (DPC). Receptor source: a man aged 35-49 years with alopecia areata. Some clones in this sample may be carry-over from other donors' samples. Both conserved end residues are part of each CDR3. A D gene is named only where the DNA matches it firmly. Clone size is shown for a subset of rows, as once, few, many or a class of expanded clone.

J	size	V	D	DNA	CDR3
TRBJ2-5	few	TRBV20-1	TRBD2	TGCAGTGCTAGAGATCTCGCGGGAGCGTACCAAGAGACCCAGTACTTC	CSARDLAGAYQETQYF
TRBJ2-1	-	TRBV10-3	TRBD2	TGTGCCACTACTAGCGTATTCAATGAGCAGTTCTTC	CATTSVFNEQFF
TRBJ1-5	-	TRBV15	TRBD1	TGTGCCACCAGCAGAACTAACAGGGGCAAAAATCAGCCCCAGCATTTT	CATSRTNRGKNQPQHF
TRBJ2-3	few	TRBV12-3/TRBV12-4	-	TGTGCCACAGTAGCGGCTCGCACAGATACGCAGTATTTT	CATVAARTDTQYF
TRBJ2-2	-	TRBV9	-	TGTGCCAGCAGCGTAGACGGTAGCGGTCACACCGGGGAGCTGTTTTTT	CASSVDGSGHTGELFF
TRBJ1-3	-	TRBV6-6	TRBD1	TGTGCCAGCAAAGAGACAGGGGGACTTGGAAACACCATATATTTT	CASKETGGLGNTIYF
TRBJ1-4	-	TRBV7-9	-	TGTGCCAGCAGCTTAACCCGTACTAATGAAAAACTGTTTTTT	CASSLTRTNEKLFF
TRBJ2-2	-	TRBV6-2/TRBV6-3	TRBD1	TGTGCCAGCAGTTCGGACAGGGGCGACGGCGGGGAGCTGTTTTTT	CASSSDRGDGGELFF
TRBJ1-4	-	TRBV14	TRBD1	TGTGCCGGCGAAGAGGCAGGGGGCGGATATGAAAAACTGTTTTTT	CAGEEAGGGYEKLFF
TRBJ1-2	-	TRBV19	TRBD1	TGTGCCAGTAGTCTTTTGACAGGGAACTATGGCTACACCTTC	CASSLLTGNYGYTF
TRBJ2-3	-	TRBV29-1	-	TGCAGCGTTGAAGGCAGGTCCACAGATACGCAGTATTTT	CSVEGRSTDTQYF
TRBJ1-1	-	TRBV5-1	-	TGCGCCAGCAGCCTCCTGACAGAAAACACTGAAGCTTTCTTT	CASSLLTENTEAFF
TRBJ2-7	-	TRBV12-3/TRBV12-4	-	TGTGCCAGCAGTTGGGGGTTAGCTGGGACGGGCTACGAGCAGTACTTC	CASSWGLAGTGYEQYF
TRBJ1-1	-	TRBV12-3/TRBV12-4	-	TGTGCCAGCAGTTTTTCGTCAGCTGAAGCTTTCTTT	CASSFSSAEAFF
TRBJ2-6	few	TRBV18	-	TGTGCCAGCTCACCACCCCCAATTGTCGCAGGGCAATACTCTGGGGCCAACGTCCTGACTTTC	CASSPPPIVAGQYSGANVLTF
TRBJ2-3	-	TRBV20-1	TRBD2	TGCAGTGCTAGTTACTGGACTAGCGGGAGGTACGGCACAGATACGCAGTATTTT	CSASYWTSGRYGTDTQYF
TRBJ1-6	-	TRBV24-1	-	TGTGCCACCAGTGAGGGGGGGGACTTTTCACCCCTCCACTTT	CATSEGGDFSPLHF
TRBJ1-6	few	TRBV27	-	TGTGCCAGCAGCACTACTATTCGGGCGGATTCACCCCTCCACTTT	CASSTTIRADSPLHF
TRBJ2-1	-	TRBV6-4	-	TGTGCCAGCAGCCGGGAGTCTACCTACAATGAGCAGTTCTTC	CASSRESTYNEQFF
TRBJ1-1	-	TRBV12-3/TRBV12-4	-	TGTGCCAGCAGTTTAAGTGAGGGGACTGAAGCTTTCTTT	CASSLSEGTEAFF
TRBJ1-4	-	TRBV28	-	TGTGCCAGCAGTTTAAAGTCACACAAACTGTTTTTT	CASSLKSHKLFF
TRBJ2-4	-	TRBV12-3/TRBV12-4	-	TGTGCCAGCAGTTTAGGAAGTTTAGAAGGAAACATTCAGTACTTC	CASSLGSLEGNIQYF
TRBJ1-5	-	TRBV7-8	-	TGTGCCAGCAGCATACAGGGCGGCAATCAGCCCCAGCATTTT	CASSIQGGNQPQHF
TRBJ2-4	-	TRBV5-4	-	TGTGCCAGCAGCTCACCCTTAGGGGGAGGGAGGCAAAACATTCAGTACTTC	CASSSPLGGGRQNIQYF
TRBJ2-3	once	TRBV29-1	TRBD2	TGCAGCGTTGACGGTAGCGGGGTCACAGATACGCAGTATTTT	CSVDGSGVTDTQYF
TRBJ2-3	-	TRBV10-3	TRBD1	TGTGCCATCAGTGAGGTACAGGGGACGGGCACAGATACGCAGTATTTT	CAISEVQGTGTDTQYF
TRBJ2-3	-	TRBV20-1	TRBD2	TGCAGTGCAATGACTAGCGGGAGTATGGCAGATACGCAGTATTTT	CSAMTSGSMADTQYF